This TCR beta chain emerged from a study of blood T cell repertoires in COVID-19. As for the study in general: Spain, Italy and the United States supplied samples that represented acute and convalescent COVID-19. T cells, B-cell-depleted T cells, or PBMCs supplied cDNA or gDNA.

Germline assignment: CDR1 MDHEN and CDR2 SYDVKM. V dropped 5 bases and J dropped 6 bases, with 19 bases sitting between them. The CDR3 has 16 residues. While infection was still active, Seattle patients were enrolled and then followed longitudinally. In the original processing: Estimation of nucleated cell counts was performed using reference gene primer amplification. Produced via immunoSEQ multiplex PCR; TCRdb's table is partial and in-frame only. The V and J calls and the clone size are those of that table, but D and trimming were determined from the DNA. The profile covers tens of thousands of clones, with approximately 85% appearing a single time and 3% to 3.5% taken by the ten largest.

The chain links TRBV28 to TRBJ2-2; D perhaps matches TRBD1 (6 bases). This receptor was obtained from a woman older than 75 with COVID-19, enrolled during active disease. Specimen: peripheral blood. CDR3 sequence reads: CASSLRTAFSAGELFF. In nucleotides, the CDR3 is TGTGCCAGCAGTCTCCGGACAGCTTTCTCGGCCGGGGAGCTGTTTTTT. The complete variable domain, with remaining parts taken from reference TRBV28 and TRBJ2-2, reads DVKVTQSSRYLVKRTGEKVFLECVQDMDHENMFWYRQDPGLGLRLIYFSYDVKMKEKGDIPEGYSVSREKKERFSLILESASTNQTSMYLCASSLRTAFSAGELFFGEGSRLTVL.